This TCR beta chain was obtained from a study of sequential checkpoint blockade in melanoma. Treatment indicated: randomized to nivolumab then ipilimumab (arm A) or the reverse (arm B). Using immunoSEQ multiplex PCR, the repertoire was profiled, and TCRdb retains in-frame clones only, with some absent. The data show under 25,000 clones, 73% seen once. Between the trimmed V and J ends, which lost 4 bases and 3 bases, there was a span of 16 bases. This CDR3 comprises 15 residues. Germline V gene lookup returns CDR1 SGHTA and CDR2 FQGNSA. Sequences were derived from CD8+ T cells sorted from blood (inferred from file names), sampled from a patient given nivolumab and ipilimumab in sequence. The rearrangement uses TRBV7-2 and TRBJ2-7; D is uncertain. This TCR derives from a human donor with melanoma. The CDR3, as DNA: TGTGCCAGCAGCTATTTAGACTTCCCCCTCTACGAGCAGTACTTC. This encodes CASSYLDFPLYEQYF.